Listed below are T cell receptor beta chains from one sample, sequenced in a study of CXCR3-negative and CXCR3-positive naive CD8 T cells. TCRdb re-called the 5' RACE reads, yielding one record per CDR3 amino acid sequence without DNA. The sample data list tens of thousands of distinct CDR3 sequences. Sample: naive CXCR3- CD8+ T cells from blood. These receptor sequences come from a human donor in good health. Some clones in this sample may be carry-over from other donors' samples. CDR3s include the opening cysteine and the closing phenylalanine or tryptophan. The order of the fields is V gene, clone size, J gene, CDR3 protein. Rows may omit the clone size; those that give it use once, few, many or a size class.

TRBV6-2/TRBV6-3	NA	TRBJ2-6	CASKGGVTSGANVLTF
TRBV4-3	medium-sized	TRBJ1-1	CASSQDVNVDTEAFF
TRBV4-3	NA	TRBJ2-4	CASSQDGGTAKYF
TRBV12-5	NA	TRBJ1-3	CASGDAGQTAAGNTIYF
TRBV11-2	NA	TRBJ2-3	CASTETGPTDTQYF
TRBV7-8	NA	TRBJ2-3	CASSLLGLAGPTDTQYF
TRBV12-3/TRBV12-4	NA	TRBJ2-1	CASSLVGTGEQFF
TRBV4-1	NA	TRBJ1-5	CASSQVGSNQPQHF
TRBV29-1	NA	TRBJ1-2	CSVPGLRGTNYGYTF
TRBV28	NA	TRBJ2-1	CASSPQPRGYNEQFF
TRBV4-2	NA	TRBJ2-1	CASSQEVSTHNEQFF
TRBV6-2/TRBV6-3	NA	TRBJ2-3	CASSLRSGGLRDTQYF
TRBV29-1	NA	TRBJ1-1	CSVEGQGPEAFF
TRBV29-1	NA	TRBJ2-5	CSTGGFGETQYF
TRBV4-3	NA	TRBJ1-1	CASSHTALNTEAFF
TRBV27	NA	TRBJ2-7	CASSFSGLAGGYEQYF
TRBV6-2/TRBV6-3	NA	TRBJ1-1	CASSYGRPTEAFF
TRBV20-1	NA	TRBJ2-3	CSARVAGRWDTQYF
TRBV20-1	NA	TRBJ2-1	CSASPLAGGSYNEQFF
TRBV7-2	NA	TRBJ2-3	CASSSADTQYF
TRBV10-3	NA	TRBJ2-2	CAISESIDGELFF
TRBV29-1	NA	TRBJ2-1	CSVASPGVKDEQFF